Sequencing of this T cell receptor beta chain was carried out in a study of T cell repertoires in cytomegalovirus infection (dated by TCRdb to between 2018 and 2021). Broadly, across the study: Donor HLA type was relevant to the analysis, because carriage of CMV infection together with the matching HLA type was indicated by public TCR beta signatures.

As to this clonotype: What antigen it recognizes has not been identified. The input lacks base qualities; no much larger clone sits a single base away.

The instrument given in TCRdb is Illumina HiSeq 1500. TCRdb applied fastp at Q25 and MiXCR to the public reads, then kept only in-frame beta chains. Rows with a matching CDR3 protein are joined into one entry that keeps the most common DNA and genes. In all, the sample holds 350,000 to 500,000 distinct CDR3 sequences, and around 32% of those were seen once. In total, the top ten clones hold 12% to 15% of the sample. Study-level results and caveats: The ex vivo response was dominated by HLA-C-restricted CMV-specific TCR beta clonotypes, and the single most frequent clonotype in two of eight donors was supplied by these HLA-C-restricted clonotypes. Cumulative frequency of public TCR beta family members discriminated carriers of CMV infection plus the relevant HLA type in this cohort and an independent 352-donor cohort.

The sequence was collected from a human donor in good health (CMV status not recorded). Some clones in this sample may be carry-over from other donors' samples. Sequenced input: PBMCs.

This receptor carries the CDR3 CASSLYRRVETQYF. Here is the DNA: TGTGCCAGCAGTTTATATAGGCGGGTTGAGACCCAGTACTTC. The chain is encoded by TRBV28 joined to TRBJ2-5; a weak D assignment points to TRBD2 (5 bases agree). Including cysteine and phenylalanine, the CDR3 has 14 amino acids. Only the CDR3 part of the read is kept: 42 bases, read in frame from the first base. At the junction V is shortened by 1 base and J by 5 bases, with 11 bases in between. Sequences MDHEN (CDR1) and SYDVKM (CDR2) are obtained from the germline V gene.